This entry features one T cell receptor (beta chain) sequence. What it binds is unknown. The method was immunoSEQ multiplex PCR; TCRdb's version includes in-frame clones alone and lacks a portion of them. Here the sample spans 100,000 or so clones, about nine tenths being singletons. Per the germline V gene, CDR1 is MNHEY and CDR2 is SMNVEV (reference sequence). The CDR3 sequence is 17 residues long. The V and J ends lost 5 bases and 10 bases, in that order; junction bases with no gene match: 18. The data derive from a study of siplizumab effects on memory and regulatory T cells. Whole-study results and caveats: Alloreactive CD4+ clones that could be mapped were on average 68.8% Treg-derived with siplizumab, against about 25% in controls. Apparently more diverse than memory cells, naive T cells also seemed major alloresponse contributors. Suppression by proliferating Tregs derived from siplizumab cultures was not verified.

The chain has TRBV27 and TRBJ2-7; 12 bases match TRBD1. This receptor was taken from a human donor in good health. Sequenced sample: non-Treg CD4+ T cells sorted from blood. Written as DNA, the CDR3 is TGTGCCAGCAGTCACACCATCGGGACAGGGGGCCGTTCAGAACAGTACTTC. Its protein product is CASSHTIGTGGRSEQYF.